What follows are 19 T cell receptor beta chains derived from one specimen sequenced in a study of T cell responses to AZD1222 COVID-19 vaccine. TCRdb's copy holds only in-frame clones and misses some; the assay was immunoSEQ multiplex PCR. The data show approximately 120,000 clones, with around 90% seen just once and more than 10% held by the top ten. Specimen: peripheral blood, collected on day 0 of MenACWY control vaccination. These receptors originate from an adult in good health.

The chain links TRBV4-2 to TRBJ2-2; no definite D call. Germline V gene sequence: CDR1 LGHNA, CDR2 YNFKEQ. This CDR3 has 16 amino acids. V dropped 0 bases and J dropped 6 bases, with 14 bases sitting between them. The CDR3 protein is CASSQDPLASPGELFF. The CDR3 bases are TGTGCCAGCAGCCAAGATCCGTTGGCTAGTCCCGGGGAGCTGTTTTTT.

This clone was found once. The chain has TRBV4-3 and TRBJ2-6; D might be TRBD2 (6 bases). V was cut by 0 bases and J by 4 bases, with 10 bases left in between. CDR1 and CDR2 from the germline V gene are LGHNA and YSLEER. The CDR3 sequence is 16 residues long. The CDR3, as DNA: TGCGCCAGCAGCCAAGATGTGGGGGGAGGGGCCAACGTCCTGACTTTC. Its protein product is CASSQDVGGGANVLTF.

A single count supports this clone. The V call is TRBV27, the J call TRBJ1-1, with TRBD1 matching over 10 bases. CDR1 is MNHEY and CDR2 is SMNVEV in the germline V gene (reference sequence). The J segment lost 1 base and the V segment lost 2 bases, leaving 19 bases of the junction unmatched. CDR3 size: 21 residues. The CDR3 DNA is TGTGCCAGCAGTTTAATCGCCGCCGGGGACAGGGGATGGGAAAGGAACACTGAAGCTTTCTTT. Translated: CASSLIAAGDRGWERNTEAFF.

This sequence joins TRBV9 and TRBJ1-2, with 9 bases fitting TRBD1. With V trimmed by 3 bases and J by 2 bases, 8 bases remained unmatched. This CDR3 spans 16 amino acids. Germline assignment: CDR1 SGDLS and CDR2 YYNGEE. CDR3 sequence (DNA): TGTGCCAGCAGCGAGGGACAGGGTGGAATCAACTATGGCTACACCTTC. This codes for CASSEGQGGINYGYTF. Combining the CDR3 with reference TRBV9 and TRBJ1-2 gives the whole variable domain DSGVTQTPKHLITATGQRVTLRCSPRSGDLSVYWYQQSLDQGLQFLIQYYNGEERAKGNILERFSAQQFPDLHSELNLSSLELGDSALYFCASSEGQGGINYGYTFGSGTRLTVV.

V and J are TRBV2 and TRBJ1-5; weak D call: TRBD1 (5 bases). Germline values: CDR1 SNHLY, CDR2 FYNNEI. V lost 7 bases and J 3 bases, leaving 25 bases between the germline ends. The CDR3 spans 18 residues. The CDR3 DNA is TGTGCCAGCACGATTCGGGGAGGTGCAGGGTCGTACAATCAGCCCCAGCATTTT. This codes for CASTIRGGAGSYNQPQHF.

The chain recombines TRBV6-5 with TRBJ2-1; 7 bases map to TRBD1. The V gene's germline CDR1 is MNHEY and CDR2 SVGAGI. V lost 7 bases, J lost 7 bases, and 10 bases stayed unmatched. CDR3 length: 14 amino acids. The CDR3 nucleotides read TGTGCCAGCACCCCCCGACAGGGTGGGAATGAGCAGTTCTTC. Its translation: CASTPRQGGNEQFF.

The gene calls are TRBV28 and TRBJ1-5; a possible D gene is TRBD1 (5 bases). Between the trimmed V and J ends, which lost 4 bases and 1 base, there was a span of 14 bases. The germline CDR1 and CDR2 sequences are MDHEN and SYDVKM. The CDR3 length is 16 residues. CDR3 sequence (DNA): TGTGCCAGCAGTTCTAGGCAGGGAGCAAGCAATCAGCCCCAGCATTTT. Amino acid sequence: CASSSRQGASNQPQHF.

The J gene is TRBJ2-1, the V gene TRBV12-3 or TRBV12-4; no clear D gene. CDR3 length equals 13 residues. The germline V and J ends were trimmed by 3 bases and 8 bases, with 11 bases remaining between them. CDR3 sequence: CASSLGYQDEQFF. The CDR3 DNA is TGTGCCAGCAGTTTGGGCTACCAGGATGAGCAGTTCTTC.

The V gene is TRBV9, the J gene TRBJ2-7; 11 bases fit TRBD2. The CDR3 covers 15 residues. After removal of 0 bases from V and 6 bases from J, the junction contained 5 bases not matched to a gene. CDR1 is SGDLS and CDR2 is YYNGEE in the germline V gene. The CDR3 nucleotides read TGTGCCAGCAGCGTAGGACTAGCGGGATTTCGCGAGCAGTACTTC. This gives the protein CASSVGLAGFREQYF.

The chain uses TRBV28 and TRBJ2-4, with 7 bases lining up with TRBD1. From germline, CDR1 is MDHEN and CDR2 SYDVKM. CDR3 length: 13 residues. The ends lost 5 bases at V and 10 bases at J; junction bases unmatched: 8. CDR3 amino acids: CASSTTGTEIQYF. In nucleotides, the CDR3 is TGTGCCAGCAGTACGACCGGGACAGAGATTCAGTACTTC.

The rearrangement joins TRBV5-1 to TRBJ1-1, with 9 bases fitting TRBD1. The V gene's germline CDR1 is SGHRS and CDR2 YFSETQ. This CDR3 has 14 amino acids. V lost 4 bases to trimming and J lost 5 bases; unmatched junction nucleotides: 6. CDR3 loop: CASSGGQGDTEAFF. The CDR3 DNA sequence: TGCGCCAGCAGCGGGGGACAGGGAGATACTGAAGCTTTCTTT.

V is TRBV11-3 and J is TRBJ2-7; D may be TRBD1 (5 bases). CDR3 length equals 13 residues. Germline values: CDR1 SGHNT, CDR2 YENEEA. V gave up 5 bases and J gave up 5 bases, with 13 bases separating them. The CDR3 protein is CASSANQGNEQYF. CDR3 DNA sequence: TGTGCCAGCAGCGCAAATCAGGGAAACGAGCAGTACTTC.

V gene TRBV7-3 combines with J gene TRBJ1-1; D gene ambiguous. The germline V gene has CDR1 SGHTA and CDR2 FQGTGA. The CDR3 consists of 13 residues. Deletions cut 5 bases from V and 1 base from J, with 8 bases between. The CDR3 reads CASSLQQNTEAFF. CDR3 sequence (DNA): TGTGCCAGCAGCCTACAGCAGAACACTGAAGCTTTCTTT.

The chain couples TRBV4-3 to TRBJ1-1; D remains unclear. Germline CDR1 and CDR2: LGHNA and YSLEER. V dropped 0 bases and J dropped 2 bases, with 10 bases sitting between them. There are 15 residues in the CDR3. This CDR3 is CASSQESGSNTEAFF. As DNA, the CDR3 is TGCGCCAGCAGCCAAGAATCCGGGAGTAACACTGAAGCTTTCTTT.

This chain links TRBV9 with TRBJ2-5; D may be TRBD1 or TRBD2 (5 bases each). Trimming removed 4 bases from V and 5 bases from J, with 15 bases in between. Germline CDR1 is SGDLS and CDR2 is YYNGEE. This CDR3 region has 14 residues. The CDR3 spells CASSTRPEGETQYF. The CDR3 DNA reads TGTGCCAGCAGCACCCGCCCCGAGGGGGAGACCCAGTACTTC.

The CDR3 DNA is TGTGCCAGCAGCTCCACGAGACCCGCGGGTGAAAAACTGTTTTTT. It codes for CASSSTRPAGEKLFF. This rearrangement joins TRBV7-9 to TRBJ1-4, with unresolved D. V gave up 4 bases and J gave up 7 bases, with 16 bases separating them. The CDR3 spans 15 residues. Per germline, CDR1 SEHNR and CDR2 FQNEAQ (reference sequence).

V usage is TRBV5-4 and J usage is TRBJ2-5, with TRBD2 identical over 7 bases. CDR1 SGHNT and CDR2 YYREEE come from the germline V gene (reference sequence). The CDR3 covers 14 residues. The J segment lost 1 base and the V segment lost 5 bases, leaving 5 bases of the junction unmatched. The DNA of the CDR3 is TGTGCCAGCAGGGGGGGGACGGCCCAAGAGACCCAGTACTTC. Translating it yields CASRGGTAQETQYF.

This chain connects TRBV2 to TRBJ2-1; D is uncertain. Germline CDR1 and CDR2: SNHLY and FYNNEI. The V gene lost 5 bases and the J gene lost 10 bases, with 9 bases spanning the gap. The length of the CDR3 is 11 residues. The CDR3: CASSRAIEQFF. The CDR3 DNA reads TGTGCCAGCAGTCGGGCCATAGAGCAGTTCTTC. The full variable domain, completed using reference TRBV2 and TRBJ2-1, is EPEVTQTPSHQVTQMGQEVILRCVPISNHLYFYWYRQILGQKVEFLVSFYNNEISEKSEIFDDQFSVERPDGSNFTLKIRSTKLEDSAMYFCASSRAIEQFFGPGTRLTVL.

The chain has TRBV9 and TRBJ1-1; no clear D gene. The germline V and J ends were trimmed by 0 bases and 0 bases, with 6 bases remaining between them. This CDR3 is 14 amino acids long. CDR1 SGDLS and CDR2 YYNGEE come from the germline V gene. The CDR3 reads CASSVVSVNTEAFF. The CDR3 DNA sequence: TGTGCCAGCAGCGTAGTAAGTGTGAACACTGAAGCTTTCTTT.